This TCR beta chain was profiled in a study of tumor-infiltrating lymphocytes in primary liver carcinoma. Germline-derived CDR1 and CDR2 are MNHEY and SVGAGI. The CDR3 length is 13 residues. Both RNA and DNA were isolated together from around 18-30 mg of bulk tissue that had not been sorted. A primer matching the constant region was used to make TCR beta cDNA from 500 to 600 ng of total RNA. The TCR beta library was amplified through three nested multiplex PCR rounds in a modified ARM-PCR procedure. The study ran its first two PCR rounds for 9 to 10 cycles each, using TRBV1-TRBV30 forward primers and a C-beta reverse primer. From the multiplex PCR reads, TCRdb called clonotypes with MiXCR, one entry per CDR3 protein. The table shows about 84,000 distinct CDR3 sequences, with 60% to 75% occurring only once. In the case of this clonotype: The junction and the germline gene differ at one end; a read error may be behind it.

The V gene is TRBV6-5, the J gene TRBJ2-3; tentatively, D is TRBD2 (5 bases). Sample: liver tumor tissue from sampling region 1. The subset denotes: tumor region T1, superior pole. The clonotype comes from a man between 40 and 49 years old with primary liver carcinoma and hepatitis B virus infection. CDR3 in amino acids: CASWKTEGATQYF. The CDR3 DNA reads TGTGCCAGCTGGAAAACAGAGGGCGCGACGCAATATTTT.